The source of this T cell receptor (beta chain) is a study of shared T cell receptors in the human thymus. Generated by immunoSEQ multiplex PCR, the TCRdb table keeps only in-frame clones and is missing some. There are about 660,000 clones in the sample; approximately 87% occur only once, and approximately 0.0097% lies in the top ten. This same sample was also taken into another study, of human thymus T cells. From that second work: Within thymic and blood repertoires, V and J gene usage appeared to be biased.

The clonotype comes from a boy under two years old with a congenital heart defect. Input material: thymocytes.

This chain's CDR3 is CAIETGASNSPLHF. CDR3 sequence (DNA): TGTGCCATTGAGACAGGGGCTTCGAATTCACCCCTCCACTTT. The chain uses TRBV6-1 and TRBJ1-6, with 8 bases fitting TRBD1. Germline V CDR1 and CDR2: MNHNS, SASEGT. The CDR3 covers 14 residues. After removal of 10 bases from V and 7 bases from J, the junction contained 9 bases not matched to a gene.